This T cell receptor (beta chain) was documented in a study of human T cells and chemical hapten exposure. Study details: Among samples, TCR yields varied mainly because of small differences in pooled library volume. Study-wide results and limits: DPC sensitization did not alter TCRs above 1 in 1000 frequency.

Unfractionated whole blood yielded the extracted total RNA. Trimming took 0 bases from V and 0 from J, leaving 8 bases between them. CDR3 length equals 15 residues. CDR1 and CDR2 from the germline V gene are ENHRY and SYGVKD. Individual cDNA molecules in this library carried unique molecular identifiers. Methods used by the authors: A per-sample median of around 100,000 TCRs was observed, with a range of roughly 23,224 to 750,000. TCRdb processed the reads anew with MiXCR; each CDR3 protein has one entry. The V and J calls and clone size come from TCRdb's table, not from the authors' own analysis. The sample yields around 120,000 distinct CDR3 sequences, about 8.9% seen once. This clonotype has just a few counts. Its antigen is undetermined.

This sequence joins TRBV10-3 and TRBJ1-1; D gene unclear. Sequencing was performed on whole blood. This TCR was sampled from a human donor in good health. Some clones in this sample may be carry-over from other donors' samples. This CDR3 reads CAISESGGMNTEAFF. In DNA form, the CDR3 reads TGTGCCATCAGTGAGTCGGGAGGAATGAACACTGAAGCTTTCTTT.